This is a list of T cell receptor beta chains from one sample in a study of T cell repertoires in cytomegalovirus infection. MiXCR, run by TCRdb on the reads, gives a single entry per CDR3 protein. The sample carries 80,000 or so distinct CDR3 sequences, 20% to 30% recorded once. These TCRs are of unknown antigen specificity. Sequencing used CD8+ T cells from cultured PBMCs, obtained from culture after CMV antigen stimulation. The receptor source for this set is a human donor in good health (CMV status not recorded). Some clones in this sample may be carry-over from other donors' samples. Both conserved end residues are part of each CDR3. D genes are given only for firm matches. Only some rows state a clone size, as once, few, many or a class for expanded clones.

v_gene	j_gene	abundance	d_gene	CDR3nt	CDR3aa
TRBV28	TRBJ2-7	.	.	TGTACCAGCAGCCAGATCTACGAGCAGTACTTC	CTSSQIYEQYF
TRBV12-5	TRBJ2-6	.	.	TGTGCTAGTGGTTTCTCTCAGGGTCTTCGGTCTGGGGCCAACGTCCTGACTTTC	CASGFSQGLRSGANVLTF
TRBV28	TRBJ1-2	.	.	TGTGCCAGCAGTTTACAGGGGAACTATGGCTACACCTTC	CASSLQGNYGYTF
TRBV12-3/TRBV12-4	TRBJ1-2	.	.	TGTGCCAGCAGTTTCAAGGCCGACTATGGCTACACCTTC	CASSFKADYGYTF
TRBV24-1	TRBJ2-3	few	.	TGTGCCACCAGTGATTTCCGCAGGGCCACAGATACGCAGTATTTT	CATSDFRRATDTQYF
TRBV12-3/TRBV12-4	TRBJ2-7	many	TRBD2	TGTGCCAGCAGCGACGCGGGAATAGCGGGCGGCTACGAGCAGTACTTC	CASSDAGIAGGYEQYF
TRBV5-1	TRBJ2-7	few	.	TGCGCCAGCGCGCCGGGGGAGATGGGCTACGAGCAGTACTTC	CASAPGEMGYEQYF
TRBV7-6	TRBJ2-3	many	.	TGTGCCAGCAGCTACGAAGAGAGCACAGATACGCAGTATTTT	CASSYEESTDTQYF
TRBV4-3	TRBJ2-1	.	TRBD2	TGCGCCAGCAGCCAAGTAGCGGGAGCCGACAATGAGCAGTTCTTC	CASSQVAGADNEQFF
TRBV20-1	TRBJ2-4	once	.	TGCAGTGCTAGAGATTCACGGGAAAACATTCAGTACTTC	CSARDSRENIQYF
TRBV7-2	TRBJ1-5	many	TRBD1	TGTGCCAGCAGCCCGGGACAGGGGAGGGTAGGGGAGCCCCAGCATTTT	CASSPGQGRVGEPQHF
TRBV7-9	TRBJ1-2	few	.	TGTGCCAGCAGCTTTCCCACTTCTAACTATGGCTACACCTTC	CASSFPTSNYGYTF
TRBV7-8	TRBJ2-1	many	TRBD2	TGTGCCAGCACCCCAGGTTCGGGGGGCTCCTACAATGAGCAGTTCTTC	CASTPGSGGSYNEQFF
TRBV4-1	TRBJ2-7	many	TRBD1	TGCGCCAGCAGCCAAGAAGGTGGGACAGGGTCATCCTACGAGCAGTACTTC	CASSQEGGTGSSYEQYF
TRBV19	TRBJ1-5	.	TRBD1	TGTGCCAGTAGTATGGACAGGGCGCAGTTAACGGACAATCAGCCCCAGCATTTT	CASSMDRAQLTDNQPQHF
TRBV20-1	TRBJ2-7	few	TRBD1	TGCAGTGCTAGAGACCGGGACAGGAGCTCCTACGAGCAGTACTTC	CSARDRDRSSYEQYF
TRBV12-3/TRBV12-4	TRBJ1-1	.	.	TGTGCCAGCACTCCCGGAGGGCCCAGCACTGAAGCTTTCTTT	CASTPGGPSTEAFF